The next 24 T cell receptor beta chains were all read from a single sample in a study of control samples from healthy donors and cancer patients. Produced via immunoSEQ multiplex PCR; TCRdb's table is partial and in-frame only. The sample carries roughly 100,000 clones, 83% recorded once. The specimen was blood. The origin of the receptors is a woman in her forties or fifties in good health.

This clone has only one observation. The chain uses TRBV28 and TRBJ1-1, with 8 bases that match TRBD1. Germline-derived CDR1 and CDR2 are MDHEN and SYDVKM. The CDR3 has 14 residues. V was pared by 6 bases and J by 1 base, with 4 bases of the junction left unmatched. CDR3 amino acids: CASSLGQANTEAFF. The CDR3 DNA reads TGTGCCAGCAGCCTGGGACAGGCGAACACTGAAGCTTTCTTT. Complete variable domain (other parts from reference TRBV28 and TRBJ1-1): DVKVTQSSRYLVKRTGEKVFLECVQDMDHENMFWYRQDPGLGLRLIYFSYDVKMKEKGDIPEGYSVSREKKERFSLILESASTNQTSMYLCASSLGQANTEAFFGQGTRLTVV.

CDR3 sequence reads: CASSDGSGFGADTQYF. As DNA, the CDR3 is TGTGCCAGCAGTGATGGGTCCGGGTTCGGTGCAGATACGCAGTATTTT. The V and J genes are TRBV6-4 and TRBJ2-3; D remains ambiguous. Trimming removed 3 bases from V and 4 bases from J, with 17 bases in between. This CDR3 has 16 amino acids. Germline CDR1 and CDR2: MRHNA and SNTAGT.

The chain links TRBV3-1 (or the pseudogene TRBV3-2) to TRBJ1-2, with D perhaps matching TRBD1 (5 bases). Germline assignment: CDR1 LGHDT and CDR2 YNNKEL (reference sequence). The CDR3 is 13 amino acids. V lost 1 base to trimming and J lost 8 bases, with 11 bases between them. Here the CDR3 DNA reads TGTGCCAGCAGCCAAGTTCAGGGTCGGGGCTACACCTTC. This codes for CASSQVQGRGYTF.

The chain has TRBV21-1 and TRBJ1-1. TRBV21-1 is classified as a pseudogene. The CDR3 is 14 amino acids. CDR3 sequence (DNA): TGTGCCAGCAGCAATCCTCGGCAGAGCGGCGGAGCTTTCTTT. Its protein product is CASSNPRQSGGAFF.

J is TRBJ2-3 and V is TRBV3-1 (or the pseudogene TRBV3-2); D remains ambiguous. From germline, CDR1 is LGHDT and CDR2 YNNKEL (reference sequence). This CDR3 contains 11 residues. V lost 5 bases to trimming and J lost 2 bases, with 2 bases between them. CDR3 coding DNA: TGTGCCAGCAGCATCACAGATACGCAGTATTTT. The encoded protein is CASSITDTQYF.

The CDR3 nucleotides are TGTGCCAGCAGCTTAGTCGGGGTAGATTCACCCCTCCACTTT. It codes for CASSLVGVDSPLHF. V and J are TRBV11-2 and TRBJ1-6; no clear D gene. Germline assignment: CDR1 SGHAT and CDR2 FQNNGV. V lost 1 base and J 8 bases, leaving 9 bases between the germline ends. CDR3 length: 14 amino acids.

The chain employs TRBV20-1 and TRBJ2-1; 8 nucleotides align to TRBD2. There are 13 residues in the CDR3. V shed 3 bases, J shed 6 bases, and the junction held 4 bases outside the gene matches. Germline V gene lookup returns CDR1 DFQATT and CDR2 SNEGSKA (reference sequence). Written as DNA, the CDR3 is TGCAGTGCTAGTTTAGCGGGGTTCAATGAGCAGTTCTTC. Encoded protein: CSASLAGFNEQFF.

The chain links TRBV3-1 (or the pseudogene TRBV3-2) to TRBJ1-1, with a possible D match to TRBD1 (5 bases). Between the trimmed V and J ends, which lost 3 bases and 5 bases, there was a span of 19 bases. CDR1 is LGHDT and CDR2 is YNNKEL in the germline V gene (reference sequence). This CDR3 region has 16 residues. The DNA for the CDR3 is TGTGCCAGCAGCCATCCTGGGACGGCCCCGAGGACTGAAGCTTTCTTT. Protein product: CASSHPGTAPRTEAFF.

This sequence joins TRBV9 and TRBJ2-3; D uncertain. Trimming took off 4 bases at V and 3 bases at J, with 15 bases between the two ends. CDR1 and CDR2 from the germline V gene are SGDLS and YYNGEE. The CDR3 consists of 15 residues. The CDR3 nucleotides read TGTGCCAGCAGCTCACAATTTTCGGGTACAGATACGCAGTATTTT. Translation gives CASSSQFSGTDTQYF.

This rearrangement joins TRBV24-1 to TRBJ2-7; D assignment may be TRBD1 or TRBD2 (5 bases each). Germline CDR1 KGHDR, CDR2 SFDVKD. Trimming cost V 5 bases and J 4 bases, with 11 bases left between them. CDR3 length: 13 residues. The CDR3 region has the DNA TGTGCCACCAGTGGGGAGTGGGGGTACGAGCAGTACTTC. This sequence encodes CATSGEWGYEQYF.

The chain has TRBV24-1 and TRBJ2-1; 9 bases are a match to TRBD1. The germline gives CDR1 KGHDR, CDR2 SFDVKD. CDR3 size: 16 residues. V lost 5 bases, J lost 2 bases, and 6 bases stayed unmatched. As DNA, the CDR3 is TGTGCCACCAGTGGTCTACAGGGGGCTCCCTACAATGAGCAGTTCTTC. This codes for CATSGLQGAPYNEQFF.

This chain's CDR3 is CASSTDRTNYGYTF. For the CDR3, the DNA is TGTGCCAGCAGCACGGACAGGACTAACTATGGCTACACCTTC. This chain links TRBV6-5 with TRBJ1-2; 7 bases align to TRBD1. The CDR3 loop spans 14 amino acids. The germline V gene encodes CDR1 MNHEY and CDR2 SVGAGI. Germline trimming cut 6 bases from V and 0 bases from J; bases unmatched to any gene: 4.

The chain couples TRBV7-8 to TRBJ2-1, with D unresolved. The germline V gene has CDR1 SGHVS and CDR2 FQNEAQ. V was clipped by 6 bases and J by 9 bases, with 12 bases between them. This CDR3 is built from 12 residues. Written as DNA, the CDR3 is TGTGCCAGCAGGGGTCGGCAAGGTGAGCAGTTCTTC. Residues: CASRGRQGEQFF.

This chain connects TRBV2 to TRBJ2-1; D assignment may be TRBD1 or TRBD2 (6 bases each). This CDR3 is built from 15 residues. CDR1 and CDR2 from the germline V gene are SNHLY and FYNNEI. Trimming removed 6 bases at V and 4 bases at J, with 16 bases between. CDR3 DNA sequence: TGTGCCAGCAGAGGGGGACTGGGATCATACAATGAGCAGTTCTTC. It codes for CASRGGLGSYNEQFF.

The chain links TRBV24-1 to TRBJ2-1; 11 bases are shared with TRBD2. CDR3 length: 15 residues. In germline, CDR1 is KGHDR, CDR2 SFDVKD. Trimming removed 7 bases from V and 4 bases from J; junction bases left unmatched: 5. DNA for the CDR3: TGTGCCACCAGAGAGACTAGCGGGGCTTACAATGAGCAGTTCTTC. This encodes CATRETSGAYNEQFF.

The gene calls are TRBV19 and TRBJ2-3; 11 nucleotides match TRBD1. Unmatched junction bases numbered 4, after V lost 5 bases and J lost 3 bases. Germline assignment: CDR1 LNHDA and CDR2 SQIVND (reference sequence). The CDR3 spans 15 residues. CDR3 loop: CASSQGQGATDTQYF. The CDR3 nucleotides read TGTGCCAGTAGTCAAGGACAGGGGGCAACAGATACGCAGTATTTT.

This sequence joins TRBV2 and TRBJ2-7; 8 bases line up with TRBD2. The CDR3 sequence is 14 residues long. Germline loops: CDR1 SNHLY, CDR2 FYNNEI. The V segment lost 6 bases and the J segment 4 bases; nucleotides outside the gene matches: 8. CDR3 sequence reads: CASRLSGEGYEQYF. DNA for the CDR3: TGTGCCAGCAGACTTAGCGGGGAAGGGTACGAGCAGTACTTC.

The rearrangement links TRBV5-1 to TRBJ2-3; D is ambiguous. The V gene's germline CDR1 is SGHRS and CDR2 YFSETQ. V shed 6 bases and J shed 8 bases, with 19 bases lying between them. The length of the CDR3 is 14 residues. In nucleotides, the CDR3 is TGCGCCAGCACAGACACGGCCACAGATGGTACGCAGTATTTT. It yields the protein CASTDTATDGTQYF.

V usage is TRBV7-7 and J usage is TRBJ2-1; 8 nucleotides match TRBD2. The germline V gene encodes CDR1 SSHAT and CDR2 FNYEAQ (reference sequence). The CDR3 sequence is 13 residues long. The CDR3 loop reads CASGDTYNNEQFF. DNA for the CDR3: TGTGCTAGCGGGGACACATATAACAATGAGCAGTTCTTC.

V usage is TRBV28 and J usage is TRBJ2-5; the match to TRBD2 covers 9 bases. The trim removed 1 base at V and 7 bases at J, leaving 7 bases unmatched. Germline CDR1 reads MDHEN; CDR2 reads SYDVKM. This CDR3 region has 15 residues. The CDR3 region has the DNA TGTGCCAGCAGTTTATTAAGCGGGGGGAAAGGGACCCAGTACTTC. Protein sequence: CASSLLSGGKGTQYF.

This chain joins TRBV24-1 and TRBJ2-1; 11 bases agree with TRBD1. The CDR3 has 16 residues. Germline loops: CDR1 KGHDR, CDR2 SFDVKD. V shed 3 bases and J 8 bases; nucleotides not matched to a gene: 8. DNA of the CDR3: TGTGCCACCAGTGATCCCCGGACAGGGGGCTGGGATGAGCAGTTCTTC. This translates into CATSDPRTGGWDEQFF.

The chain combines TRBV11-3 with TRBJ2-1; a weak D match, TRBD2 (5 bases). This CDR3 comprises 13 residues. The V end was cut by 5 bases, the J end by 4 bases, with 9 bases between. Germline V lookup: CDR1 SGHNT, CDR2 YENEEA. Here the CDR3 reads CASSPERYNEQFF. The CDR3, as DNA: TGTGCCAGCAGCCCCGAGCGGTACAATGAGCAGTTCTTC.

In nucleotides, the CDR3 is TGTGCCAGCAGCAAAGTGGGGCGGGAGGGCTTTTACAATGAGCAGTTCTTC. It is translated as CASSKVGREGFYNEQFF. The chain recombines TRBV21-1 with TRBJ2-1; TRBD2, as called in the table, went unchecked against the DNA. TRBV21-1 is an annotated pseudogene. This CDR3 region has 17 residues.

The J gene is TRBJ1-1, the V gene TRBV4-3, with 8 bases aligning to TRBD1. There are 16 residues in the CDR3. Germline-derived CDR1 and CDR2 are LGHNA and YSLEER. V lost 0 bases to trimming and J lost 0 bases; unmatched junction nucleotides: 3. In nucleotides, the CDR3 is TGCGCCAGCAGCCAAGATCGGACAGGGATGAACACTGAAGCTTTCTTT. It specifies CASSQDRTGMNTEAFF.